Listed below are T cell receptor beta chains from one sample, sequenced in a study of blood T cell repertoires in COVID-19. Assay used: immunoSEQ multiplex PCR; TCRdb lists only in-frame clones, some missing. The sample contains some 80,000 clones, approximately 88% of which appear only once. Material for sequencing was peripheral blood. These receptors were obtained from a woman older than 75 with active or convalescent COVID-19. The CDR3 runs from the conserved cysteine through the conserved F or W.

V gene	J gene	CDR3 protein
TRBV11-2	TRBJ2-6	CASSPGLAGAPGANVLTF
TRBV2	TRBJ1-2	CASSEVGQLNPYNYGYTF
TRBV2	TRBJ2-7	CASSEFSVYEQYF
TRBV7-9	TRBJ2-7	CASSLGQLSSYEQYF
TRBV12-3/TRBV12-4	TRBJ1-1	CASSLSGLEAFF
TRBV7-6	TRBJ2-5	CASSATGGKGETQYF
TRBV5-1	TRBJ1-2	CASSLAGSGGAPYGYTF
TRBV27	TRBJ2-7	CASSLTSGSWEQYF
TRBV5-1	TRBJ2-2	CASSPTRRGRSGELFF
TRBV4-1	TRBJ2-7	CASSQQASGSSYEQYF
TRBV2	TRBJ1-6	CASSFYPPGQGIPSYNSPLHF
TRBV9	TRBJ2-3	CASSVAGGRASFPDTQYF
TRBV11-3	TRBJ2-5	CASSLVGGETQYF
TRBV19	TRBJ2-1	CASRILAGGVNEQFF
TRBV28	TRBJ2-6	CASTRVPYSGANVLTF
TRBV11-2	TRBJ2-5	CASTPLRQGARLETQYF
TRBV3-1/TRBV3-2	TRBJ1-1	CASSQDRQGGTEAFF
TRBV24-1	TRBJ2-3	CATSDFSMTFTDTQYF
TRBV10-3	TRBJ1-3	CAVGGTGNTIYF
TRBV28	TRBJ2-7	CATEKRAYEQYF
TRBV24-1	TRBJ2-1	CATSDRIPSSYNEQFF
TRBV29-1	TRBJ2-1	CSGRLALSSYNEQFF
TRBV6-1	TRBJ1-5	CASSERSQPQHF
TRBV27	TRBJ2-5	CASSPNRGIRKTQYF
TRBV24-1	TRBJ2-7	CATSDPRTGPYEQYF
TRBV2	TRBJ2-7	CASSGTTSYEQYF
TRBV4-3	TRBJ2-5	CASSQDFKRTGQGETQYF
TRBV5-4	TRBJ2-5	CASSLQVQETQYF
TRBV5-1	TRBJ1-2	CASSLARGQGDYGYTF
TRBV7-2	TRBJ2-7	CASSTGGTSGYEQYF
TRBV28	TRBJ1-2	CAIQRGYGYTF
TRBV11-1	TRBJ1-1	CASSFGGRTEAFF
TRBV24-1	TRBJ2-2	CATSSGGAVTGELFF
TRBV19	TRBJ2-7	CASSIRIAGLYYEQYF
TRBV24-1	TRBJ2-7	CATSYQGSEYF
TRBV18	TRBJ2-5	CASSPLDRVQTQYF
TRBV27	TRBJ2-1	CASSLGTSGSWYNEQFF
TRBV5-1	TRBJ2-5	CASRSTGAETQYF
TRBV19	TRBJ2-2	CASSAGASGAGELFF
TRBV27	TRBJ1-6	CASSLGGPYNSPLHF
TRBV2	TRBJ2-5	CASRLTGMETQYF
TRBV7-9	TRBJ1-3	CASSLAVIGGNTIYF
TRBV24-1	TRBJ2-3	CATSDLQDTQYF
TRBV15	TRBJ2-7	CATSSRGGSVSYEQYF
TRBV7-3	TRBJ2-3	CASSATYTQYF
TRBV5-4	TRBJ1-2	CASSDGQDSLNYGYTF
TRBV19	TRBJ1-1	CASTMTANTEAFF
TRBV7-2	TRBJ1-5	CASSFEAWQPQHF
TRBV7-2	TRBJ2-5	CASSLMREVETQYF
TRBV7-2	TRBJ2-5	CASSSVSGRARETQYF
TRBV7-6	TRBJ2-5	CASSGNRNRVGETQYF
TRBV6-2/TRBV6-3	TRBJ2-7	CASSPWTSGGATYEQYF
TRBV7-8	TRBJ2-7	CASSLYLAGVEQYF
TRBV2	TRBJ2-3	CASRKGPLAATDTQYF